One and the same sample provided the 7 T cell receptor beta chains below, sequenced in a study of T cells in Graves' hyperthyroidism and ophthalmopathy. Amplified TCR beta CDR3 regions derived from RNA transcripts. The HTBI primer set drove a first-round RT-PCR of the TCR CDR3. TCRdb fed the multiplex PCR reads into MiXCR, producing one record per CDR3 protein. The sample shows approximately 560,000 distinct CDR3 sequences, about 15% of them seen only once. Sequenced: blood. The origin of the receptors is a woman aged 30 to 39 with Graves' hyperthyroidism.

This clonotype has a count of ten or more. The V gene is TRBV14, the J gene TRBJ2-7, with a tentative D call TRBD1 (5 bases). The V end lost 2 bases, the J end lost 7 bases, and 9 bases lay between the germline ends. This CDR3 is built from 12 residues. CDR1 and CDR2 (germline): SGHDN, FVKESK. The CDR3 loop is CASSQQGVEQYF. CDR3 DNA: TGTGCCAGCAGCCAACAGGGTGTGGAGCAGTACTTC.

As to this clonotype: Its ends do not fully match the called genes, so a read error is possible. This rearrangement joins TRBV5-1 to TRBJ2-7, with D perhaps matching TRBD2 (5 bases). Germline CDR1 is SGHRS and CDR2 is YFSETQ. The CDR3 extends over 15 amino acids. CDR3 amino acids: CASSTGGSSSYEQHF. For the CDR3, the DNA is TGCGCCAGCAGCACTGGTGGGAGTTCCTCCTACGAGCAGCACTTC.

This clonotype was seen repeatedly, ten times or more. The chain uses TRBV12-3 or TRBV12-4 and TRBJ2-1; TRBD2 matches 13 bases. The CDR3 sequence is 16 residues long. Unmatched junction bases numbered 4, after V lost 6 bases and J lost 2 bases. The CDR3 here is CASRGLAGRAYNEQFF. CDR3 sequence (DNA): TGTGCCAGCAGGGGACTAGCGGGAAGGGCCTACAATGAGCAGTTCTTC.

This clonotype was counted at least ten times. V gene TRBV10-3 combines with J gene TRBJ1-1; D is perhaps TRBD1 (6 bases). Trimming cost V 6 bases and J 1 base, with 12 bases left between them. Per the germline V gene, CDR1 is ENHRY and CDR2 is SYGVKD. This CDR3 comprises 14 residues. The CDR3: CAISLDRENTEAFF. DNA of the CDR3: TGTGCCATCAGCCTGGACAGAGAGAACACTGAAGCTTTCTTT.

This clonotype was detected a few times. This chain joins TRBV13 and TRBJ1-5; D may be TRBD1 (6 bases). The germline gives CDR1 PRHDT, CDR2 FYEKMQ (reference sequence). The germline V and J ends were trimmed by 3 bases and 5 bases, with 11 bases remaining between them. CDR3 length equals 14 residues. The chain's CDR3 is CASSFGGRDQPQHF. In nucleotides, the CDR3 is TGTGCCAGCAGCTTCGGGGGGCGCGATCAGCCCCAGCATTTT.

This clonotype was picked up many times. The chain has TRBV12-3 or TRBV12-4 and TRBJ1-5, with 8 bases identical to TRBD1. The V gene end was trimmed by 0 bases and the J gene end by 4 bases; junction bases not matched to a gene: 11. The CDR3 length is 18 residues. The CDR3 reads CASSLAPGGAAGNQPQHF. The CDR3 coding sequence is TGTGCCAGCAGTTTAGCCCCAGGGGGCGCGGCGGGGAATCAGCCCCAGCATTTT.

This clonotype occurred once. The chain is built from TRBV4-2 and TRBJ1-2, with D unclear. CDR1 is LGHNA and CDR2 is YNFKEQ in the germline V gene. V dropped 5 bases and J dropped 4 bases, with 17 bases sitting between them. The CDR3 loop spans 15 amino acids. The CDR3 loop is CASSDPAGSGYGYTF. For the CDR3, the DNA is TGTGCCAGCAGCGATCCCGCAGGTTCAGGCTATGGCTACACCTTC.